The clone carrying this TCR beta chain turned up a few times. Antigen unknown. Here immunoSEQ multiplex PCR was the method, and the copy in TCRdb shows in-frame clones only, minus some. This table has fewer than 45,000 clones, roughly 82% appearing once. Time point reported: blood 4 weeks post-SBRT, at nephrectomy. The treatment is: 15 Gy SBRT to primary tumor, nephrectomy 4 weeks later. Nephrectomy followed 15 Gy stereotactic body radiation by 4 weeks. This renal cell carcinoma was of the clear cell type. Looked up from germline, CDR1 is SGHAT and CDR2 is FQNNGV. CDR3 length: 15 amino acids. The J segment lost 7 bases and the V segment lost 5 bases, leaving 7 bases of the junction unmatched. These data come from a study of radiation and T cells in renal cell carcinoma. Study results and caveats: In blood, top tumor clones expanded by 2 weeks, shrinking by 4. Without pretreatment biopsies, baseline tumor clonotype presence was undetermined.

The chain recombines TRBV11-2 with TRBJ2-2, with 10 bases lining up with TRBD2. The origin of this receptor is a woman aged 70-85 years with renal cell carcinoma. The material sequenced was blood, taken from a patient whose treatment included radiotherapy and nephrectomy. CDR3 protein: CASSPSGRAIGELFF. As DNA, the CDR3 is TGTGCCAGCAGCCCCAGCGGGAGGGCCATCGGGGAGCTGTTTTTT.